This TCR beta chain originates from a study of blood T cell repertoires in COVID-19. Turning to the study itself: Sites across the United States, Italy and Spain contributed samples from acute and convalescent COVID-19. PBMCs, B-cell-depleted T cells, or T cells provided the cDNA or gDNA that made up the material.

This CDR3 has 12 amino acids. Regarding this clone: The junction departs from germline at one end; a sequencing error may be responsible.

Original processing methods: For nucleated cells, counts were estimated from reference gene primer amplification. The protocol was immunoSEQ multiplex PCR, while the TCRdb copy is restricted to in-frame clones and leaves out a portion. That table furnishes V, J and clone size, whereas the DNA furnished D and trimming. In the table there are almost 90,000 clones, around 90% of which are singletons. The sample was peripheral blood. The clonotype was recovered from a man aged 80 or over with acute or convalescent COVID-19. The chain uses TRBV12-3 or TRBV12-4 and TRBJ1-1, with unresolved D. DNA for the CDR3: TGTGCCAGCAGCTTACCGGTTGGCGGGGTTGACTTT. Its translation: CASSLPVGGVDF.